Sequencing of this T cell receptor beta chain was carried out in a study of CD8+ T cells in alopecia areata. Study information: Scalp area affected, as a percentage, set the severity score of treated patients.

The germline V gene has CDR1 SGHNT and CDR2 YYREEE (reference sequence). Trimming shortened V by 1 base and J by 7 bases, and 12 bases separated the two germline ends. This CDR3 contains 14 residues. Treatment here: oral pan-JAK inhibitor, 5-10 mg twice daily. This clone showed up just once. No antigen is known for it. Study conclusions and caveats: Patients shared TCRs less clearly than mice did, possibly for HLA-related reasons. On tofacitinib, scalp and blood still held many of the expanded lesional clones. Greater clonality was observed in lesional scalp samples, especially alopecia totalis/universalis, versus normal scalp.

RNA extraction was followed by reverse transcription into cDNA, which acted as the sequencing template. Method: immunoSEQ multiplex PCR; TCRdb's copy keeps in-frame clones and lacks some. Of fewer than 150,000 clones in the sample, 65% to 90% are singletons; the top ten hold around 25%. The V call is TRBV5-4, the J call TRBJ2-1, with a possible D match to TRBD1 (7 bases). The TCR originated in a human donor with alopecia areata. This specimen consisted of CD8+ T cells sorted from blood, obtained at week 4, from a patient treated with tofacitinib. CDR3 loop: CASSLTGAGNEQFF. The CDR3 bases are TGTGCCAGCAGCTTGACAGGGGCGGGAAATGAGCAGTTCTTC. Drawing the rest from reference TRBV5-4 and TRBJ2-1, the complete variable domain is ETGVTQSPTHLIKTRGQQVTLRCSSQSGHNTVSWYQQALGQGPQFIFQYYREEENGRGNFPPRFSGLQFPNYSSELNVNALELDDSALYLCASSLTGAGNEQFFGPGTRLTVL.